This note documents a single T cell receptor beta chain sequence. What it binds is unknown. The V end lost 7 bases, the J end lost 5 bases, and 21 bases lay between the germline ends. The CDR3 is 14 residues long. CDR1 and CDR2 (germline): GTSNPN, SVGIG (reference sequence). The data originate from a study of beta chain features in type 1 diabetes. The study, taken as a whole, reports: Over-representation of high TCR-expressing cells was a possible consequence of cDNA sequencing.

The investigators reverse transcribed all of the isolated RNA, so they sequenced expressed TCRB transcripts. Reads from naive, central memory and regulatory T cell samples averaged about 3.3 million. Profiling relied on immunoSEQ multiplex PCR, and the TCRdb table lists in-frame clones only, not all of them. The table includes about 260,000 clones, 68% detected once. The sequence was collected from a man aged 25 to 40 in good health. The sample taken for sequencing was naive CD4+ T cells from blood. This chain joins TRBV30 and TRBJ2-7; possible D gene TRBD2, 6 bases. CDR3 sequence (DNA): TGTGCCTCCAAACCGGGACTGCCGGGGGACGAGCAGTACTTC. As protein: CASKPGLPGDEQYF.